The source of this TCR beta chain is a study of neurological immune-mediated disorders. Time point noted: technical triplicate 1. The sorted libraries started from 1 million CD4+ or CD8+ T cells. Study observations and caveats: HTLV-1-associated myelopathy ranked highest for TCR clonal expansion and multiple sclerosis lowest, beneath healthy controls. The absence of shared CDR3 amino acid sequences among expanded clones across subjects suggests private repertoires in all groups.

Each TCR transcript was tagged with a 10-nucleotide random UMI during 5'RACE. One entry per CDR3 protein results from TCRdb running MiXCR on the 5' RACE reads. The data hold 20,000 to 25,000 distinct CDR3 sequences, with around 13% observed a single time. This clonotype appeared many times. Antigen unknown. This TCR came from a female donor with HTLV-1-associated myelopathy (HAM/TSP). The sequenced sample was CD4+ T cells from blood.

The CDR3 DNA is TGTGCCAGCAGCCCCCAGGGACCCAATCAGCCCCAGCATTTT. Its translation is CASSPQGPNQPQHF. V gene TRBV11-2 combines with J gene TRBJ1-5, with D perhaps TRBD1 (5 bases). Germline values: CDR1 SGHAT, CDR2 FQNNGV. The CDR3 length is 14 residues. Trimming took 5 bases from V and 3 from J, leaving 11 bases between them.